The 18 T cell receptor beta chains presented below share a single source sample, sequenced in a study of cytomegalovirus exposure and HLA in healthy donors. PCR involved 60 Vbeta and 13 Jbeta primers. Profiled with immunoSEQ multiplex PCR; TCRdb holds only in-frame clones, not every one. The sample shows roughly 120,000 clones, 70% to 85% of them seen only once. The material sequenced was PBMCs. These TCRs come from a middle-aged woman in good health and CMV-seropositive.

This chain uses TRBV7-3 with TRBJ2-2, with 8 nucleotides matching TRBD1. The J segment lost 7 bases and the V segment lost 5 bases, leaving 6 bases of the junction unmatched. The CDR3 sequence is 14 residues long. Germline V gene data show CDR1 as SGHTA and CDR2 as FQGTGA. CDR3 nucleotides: TGTGCCAGCAGCCCGGACAGGGTTAACGGGGAGCTGTTTTTT. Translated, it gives CASSPDRVNGELFF.

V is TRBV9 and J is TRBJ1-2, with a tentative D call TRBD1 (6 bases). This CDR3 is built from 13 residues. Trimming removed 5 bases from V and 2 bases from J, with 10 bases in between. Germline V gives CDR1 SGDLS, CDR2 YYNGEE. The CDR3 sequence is CASRPTGNYGYTF. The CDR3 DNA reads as TGTGCCAGCAGACCCACAGGGAACTATGGCTACACCTTC.

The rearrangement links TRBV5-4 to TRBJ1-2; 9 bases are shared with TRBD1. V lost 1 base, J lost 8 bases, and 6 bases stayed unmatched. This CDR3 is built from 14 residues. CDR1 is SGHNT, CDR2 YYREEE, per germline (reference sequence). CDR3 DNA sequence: TGTGCCAGCAGCTTGTTTGACAGGGGGAAAGGCTACACCTTC. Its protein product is CASSLFDRGKGYTF.

The CDR3 nucleotides are TGCAGCGTGGTGGGAGGGAGCAATCAGCCCCAGCATTTT. Its translation is CSVVGGSNQPQHF. The gene calls are TRBV29-1 and TRBJ1-5, with unresolved D. The V gene's germline CDR1 is SQVTM and CDR2 ANQGSEA. With 6 bases removed from V and 1 base from J, the gap between germline ends came to 10 bases. This CDR3 has 13 amino acids.

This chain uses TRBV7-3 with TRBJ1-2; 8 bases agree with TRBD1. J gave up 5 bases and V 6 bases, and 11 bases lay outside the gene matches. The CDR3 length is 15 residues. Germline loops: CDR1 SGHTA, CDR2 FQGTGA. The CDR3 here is CASSPNRDRGYGYTF. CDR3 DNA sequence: TGTGCCAGCAGTCCGAATCGCGACAGGGGTTATGGCTACACCTTC.

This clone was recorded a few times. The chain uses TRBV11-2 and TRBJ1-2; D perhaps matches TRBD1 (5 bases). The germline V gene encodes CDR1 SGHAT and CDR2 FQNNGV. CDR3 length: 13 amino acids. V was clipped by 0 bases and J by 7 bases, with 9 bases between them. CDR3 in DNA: TGTGCCAGCAGCTTAGAGGGGCCTGTTGGCTACACCTTC. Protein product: CASSLEGPVGYTF.

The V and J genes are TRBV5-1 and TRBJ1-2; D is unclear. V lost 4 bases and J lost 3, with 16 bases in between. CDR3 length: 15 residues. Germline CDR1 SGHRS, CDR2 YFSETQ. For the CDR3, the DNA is TGCGCCAGCAGCCCGGGGAACTCCGGGGACTATGGCTACACCTTC. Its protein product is CASSPGNSGDYGYTF.

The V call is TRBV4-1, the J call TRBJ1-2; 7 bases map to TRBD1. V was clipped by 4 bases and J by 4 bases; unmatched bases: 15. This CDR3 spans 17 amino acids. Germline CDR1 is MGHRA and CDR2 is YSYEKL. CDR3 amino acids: CASSLADRIKPFYGYTF. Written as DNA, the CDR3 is TGCGCCAGCAGCCTCGCGGACAGGATAAAACCCTTCTATGGCTACACCTTC.

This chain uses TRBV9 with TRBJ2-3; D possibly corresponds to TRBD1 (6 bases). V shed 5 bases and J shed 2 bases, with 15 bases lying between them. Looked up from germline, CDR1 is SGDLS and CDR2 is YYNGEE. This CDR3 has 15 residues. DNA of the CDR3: TGTGCCAGCAGTTGGGGGCAGAGTCTCACAGATACGCAGTATTTT. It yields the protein CASSWGQSLTDTQYF. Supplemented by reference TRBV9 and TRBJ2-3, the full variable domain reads DSGVTQTPKHLITATGQRVTLRCSPRSGDLSVYWYQQSLDQGLQFLIQYYNGEERAKGNILERFSAQQFPDLHSELNLSSLELGDSALYFCASSWGQSLTDTQYFGPGTRLTVL.

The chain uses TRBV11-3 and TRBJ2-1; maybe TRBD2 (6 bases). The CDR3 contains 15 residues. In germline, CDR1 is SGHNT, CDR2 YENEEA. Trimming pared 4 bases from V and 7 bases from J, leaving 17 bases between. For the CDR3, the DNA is TGTGCCAGCAGCTCCCCTGTGGGACTGACAAATGAGCAGTTCTTC. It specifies CASSSPVGLTNEQFF.

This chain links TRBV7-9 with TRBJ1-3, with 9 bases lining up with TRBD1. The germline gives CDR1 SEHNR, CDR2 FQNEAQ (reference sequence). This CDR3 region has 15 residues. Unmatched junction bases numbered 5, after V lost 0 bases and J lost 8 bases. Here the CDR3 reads CASSLAGTGIDTIYF. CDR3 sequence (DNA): TGTGCCAGCAGCTTAGCCGGGACAGGGATTGACACCATATATTTT.

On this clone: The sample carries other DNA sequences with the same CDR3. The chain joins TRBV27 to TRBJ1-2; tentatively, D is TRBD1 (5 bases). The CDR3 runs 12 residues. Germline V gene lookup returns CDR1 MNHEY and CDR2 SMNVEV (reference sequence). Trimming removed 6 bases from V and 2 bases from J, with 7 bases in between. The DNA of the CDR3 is TGTGCCAGCAGCGACAGAAACTATGGCTACACCTTC. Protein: CASSDRNYGYTF.

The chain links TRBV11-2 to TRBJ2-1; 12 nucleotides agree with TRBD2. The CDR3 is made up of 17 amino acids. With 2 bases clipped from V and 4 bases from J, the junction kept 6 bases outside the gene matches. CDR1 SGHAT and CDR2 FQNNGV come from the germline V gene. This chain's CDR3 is CASSLTRGLAGYNEQFF. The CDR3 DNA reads TGTGCCAGCAGCTTAACCCGAGGACTAGCGGGATACAATGAGCAGTTCTTC.

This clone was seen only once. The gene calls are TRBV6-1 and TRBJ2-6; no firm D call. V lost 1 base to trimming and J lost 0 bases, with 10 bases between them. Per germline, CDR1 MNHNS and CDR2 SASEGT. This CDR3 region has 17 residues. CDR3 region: CASSEGATPSGANVLTF. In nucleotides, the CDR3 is TGTGCCAGCAGTGAAGGGGCAACTCCCTCTGGGGCCAACGTCCTGACTTTC.

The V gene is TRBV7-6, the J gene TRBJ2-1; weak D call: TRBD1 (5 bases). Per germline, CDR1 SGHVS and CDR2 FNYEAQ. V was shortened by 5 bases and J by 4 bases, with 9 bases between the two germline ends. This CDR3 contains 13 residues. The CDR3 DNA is TGTGCCAGCAGCCAACAGGTTTACAATGAGCAGTTCTTC. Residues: CASSQQVYNEQFF.

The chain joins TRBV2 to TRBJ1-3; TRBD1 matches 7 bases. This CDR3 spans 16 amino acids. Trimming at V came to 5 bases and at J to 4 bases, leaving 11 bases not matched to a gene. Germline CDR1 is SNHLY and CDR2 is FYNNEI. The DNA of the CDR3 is TGTGCCAGCAGTTCGAACAGGGGCATTCCAGGAAACACCATATATTTT. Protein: CASSSNRGIPGNTIYF.

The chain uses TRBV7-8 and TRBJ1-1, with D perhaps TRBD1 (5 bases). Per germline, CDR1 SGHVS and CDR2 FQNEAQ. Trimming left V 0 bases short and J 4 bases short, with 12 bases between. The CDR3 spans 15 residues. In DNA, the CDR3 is TGTGCCAGCAGCTTAGCGGCAGGGCTGGGCACTGAAGCTTTCTTT. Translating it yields CASSLAAGLGTEAFF.

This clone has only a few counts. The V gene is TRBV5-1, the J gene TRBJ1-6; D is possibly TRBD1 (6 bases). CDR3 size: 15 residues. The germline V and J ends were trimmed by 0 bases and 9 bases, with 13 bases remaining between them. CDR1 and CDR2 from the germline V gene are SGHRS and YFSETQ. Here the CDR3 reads CASSLDMGGGSPLHF. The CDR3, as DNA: TGCGCCAGCAGCTTGGATATGGGAGGGGGTTCACCCCTCCACTTT.